Shown below are 9 T cell receptor beta chains from a single sample sequenced in a study of control samples from healthy donors and cancer patients. Measured with immunoSEQ multiplex PCR; TCRdb has only the in-frame clones, and not every one. The table has 250,000 to 300,000 clones, more than 65% seen once; the top ten hold roughly 15%. Sequencing input: PBMCs. The source is a woman in her sixties or seventies with lung cancer.

The chain carries TRBV20-1 and TRBJ1-1; D is possibly TRBD1 (5 bases). The germline V and J ends were trimmed by 6 bases and 8 bases, with 16 bases remaining between them. The CDR3 covers 12 residues. CDR1 and CDR2 (germline): DFQATT, SNEGSKA (reference sequence). The CDR3 sequence: CSASQGLREAFF. In nucleotides, the CDR3 is TGCAGTGCAAGTCAGGGTCTCCGAGAAGCTTTCTTT.

In this sample, this clone turned up many times. The chain is built from TRBV24-1 and TRBJ2-7, with D perhaps TRBD2 (6 bases). Germline CDR1 reads KGHDR; CDR2 reads SFDVKD. The CDR3 extends over 14 amino acids. Trimming shortened V by 7 bases and J by 5 bases, and 17 bases separated the two germline ends. CDR3 DNA: TGTGCCACCAGCGGGGTGGGGTCGGGGGACGAGCAGTACTTC. Amino acids: CATSGVGSGDEQYF.

The count of this clone is one. The genes are TRBV2 and TRBJ2-1; D is perhaps TRBD1 (6 bases). The CDR3 has 14 amino acids. CDR1 SNHLY and CDR2 FYNNEI come from the germline V gene. Trimming removed 6 bases from V and 4 bases from J, with 13 bases in between. CDR3 protein: CASRRTVFYNEQFF. The CDR3 nucleotides read TGTGCCAGCAGGAGGACAGTTTTTTACAATGAGCAGTTCTTC.

This clone was seen only once. CDR3 DNA: TGTGCCAGCAGCCAATATACTGTCTACGAGCAGTACTTC. Translating gives CASSQYTVYEQYF. J is TRBJ2-7 and V is TRBV14; D is unclear. The V gene lost 2 bases and the J gene lost 3 bases, with 8 bases spanning the gap. Germline assignment: CDR1 SGHDN and CDR2 FVKESK. This CDR3 contains 13 residues.

This chain joins TRBV3-1 (or the pseudogene TRBV3-2) and TRBJ2-5; TRBD2 matches 15 bases. V lost 6 bases and J lost 5; bases outside the gene matches: 4. CDR3 length: 15 amino acids. Germline CDR1 is LGHDT and CDR2 is YNNKEL (reference sequence). CDR3 loop: CASSGLAGGLETQYF. As DNA, the CDR3 is TGTGCCAGCAGTGGACTAGCGGGGGGGCTGGAGACCCAGTACTTC.

This chain joins TRBV18 and TRBJ2-1, with no clear D. The CDR3 extends over 14 amino acids. V dropped 5 bases and J dropped 2 bases, with 10 bases sitting between them. Germline CDR1 reads KGHSH; CDR2 reads LQKENI. As DNA, the CDR3 is TGTGCCAGCTCAAAGGCTGAGGCCTACAATGAGCAGTTCTTC. It is translated as CASSKAEAYNEQFF.

The chain employs TRBV2 and TRBJ1-5, with 8 positions matching TRBD1. Germline CDR1 reads SNHLY; CDR2 reads FYNNEI. V was clipped by 6 bases and J by 0 bases; unmatched bases: 10. The CDR3 runs to 17 residues. CDR3 residues: CASRRGQGRYSNQPQHF. In DNA form, the CDR3 reads TGTGCCAGCAGGCGTGGACAGGGAAGATATAGCAATCAGCCCCAGCATTTT.

The rearrangement uses TRBV6-2 or TRBV6-3 and TRBJ1-1; D remains ambiguous. Germline-derived CDR1 and CDR2 are MNHEY and SVGEGT. This CDR3 contains 15 residues. Trimming took off 0 bases at V and 8 bases at J, with 16 bases between the two ends. CDR3 residues: CASSYSVITRGEAFF. The CDR3 DNA follows: TGTGCCAGCAGTTACTCGGTGATCACCCGAGGGGAAGCTTTCTTT.

The chain has TRBV3-1 (or the pseudogene TRBV3-2) and TRBJ2-1; no definite D call. CDR1 is LGHDT, CDR2 YNNKEL, per germline (reference sequence). V was clipped by 1 base and J by 5 bases, with 6 bases between them. The CDR3 sequence is 13 residues long. The CDR3 region is CASSQAGHNEQFF. CDR3 in DNA: TGTGCCAGCAGCCAAGCCGGGCACAATGAGCAGTTCTTC.